The 20 T cell receptor beta chains below come from one sample, sequenced in a study of T cell clonality in common variable immunodeficiency. General study results and limits: Fewer deletions and N-nucleotide insertions were reportedly seen in common variable immunodeficiency TCR beta sequences.

Some clones are missing from TCRdb's copy, which holds only in-frame ones; the method was immunoSEQ multiplex PCR. The sample contains 20,000 to 30,000 clones, none occurring once; roughly 9.6% lies in the top ten. The antigens for these receptors are not known. What was sequenced was peripheral blood mononuclear cells. These receptors all come from a human donor with common variable immunodeficiency.

Ten or more counts support this clone. The CDR3 end is not reached by the read, which stops 3 residues before it; the germline J gene fills it in. This chain links TRBV7-6 with TRBJ1-1; D not resolved. The ends were cut back, 1 base at V and 3 bases at J, with 6 bases in the middle. The CDR3 is 13 amino acids. Per germline, CDR1 SGHVS and CDR2 FNYEAQ. The CDR3 sequence is CASSLGLDTEAFF. Partial CDR3 DNA: TGTGCCAGCAGCTTAGGACTGGACACTGAA.

This clone was observed a few times. Sequencing ends 3 residues short of the CDR3 end; the germline J gene provides the rest. This sequence joins TRBV13 and TRBJ2-5; 9 bases map to TRBD2. J lost 5 bases, V lost 5 bases, and 12 bases had no gene match. Germline V gives CDR1 PRHDT, CDR2 FYEKMQ (reference sequence). This CDR3 comprises 16 residues. The CDR3 protein is CASSPLGGGASETQYF. The DNA read from the CDR3 is TGTGCCAGCAGCCCCCTAGGCGGGGGGGCCTCGGAGACC.

This clone was recorded at least ten times. The read is 3 residues too short to cover the CDR3 end, so that end is filled in from the germline J gene. The chain recombines TRBV11-2 with TRBJ2-5; D perhaps matches TRBD2 (7 bases). The germline V gene has CDR1 SGHAT and CDR2 FQNNGV. This CDR3 spans 15 amino acids. V was shortened by 3 bases and J by 1 base, with 12 bases between the two germline ends. The CDR3 bases that were read are TGTGCCAGCAGCTTTCAAGGGGGGGTCCAAGAGACC. Amino acids: CASSFQGGVQET. The whole CDR3 protein reads CASSFQGGVQETQYF.

Details on this clone: The sequenced fragment ends 3 residues before the CDR3 boundary, so the rest is inferred from the germline J gene. The chain carries TRBV30 and TRBJ1-6; TRBD1 might be the D (5 bases). V lost 0 bases, J lost 11 bases, and 8 bases lay in between. This CDR3 is 12 amino acids long. The germline gives CDR1 GTSNPN, CDR2 SVGIG (reference sequence). CDR3 bases read: TGTGCCTGGAGTGTAAGGGGTGCACCC. This encodes CAWSVRGAP. The full CDR3 sequence reads CAWSVRGAPLHF.

This clone was detected ten times or more. The sequence runs out 3 residues before the end of the CDR3; the remainder is reconstructed from the germline J gene. The chain recombines TRBV10-3 with TRBJ2-1; no clear D gene. Germline loops: CDR1 ENHRY, CDR2 SYGVKD. With 0 bases removed from V and 1 base from J, the gap between germline ends came to 10 bases. This CDR3 is 16 amino acids long. The CDR3 loop is CAISESAVSSYNEQFF. The part of the CDR3 DNA that was read is TGTGCCATCAGTGAGTCGGCGGTTAGTTCCTACAATGAG.

There are many counts of this clone. The CDR3 is cut off 3 residues early in the read; its end comes from the germline J gene. V usage is TRBV20-1 and J usage is TRBJ2-7; TRBD2 matches 8 bases. V trimming: 5 bases; J trimming: 5 bases; junction bases outside the gene matches: 8. This CDR3 comprises 13 residues. Germline CDR1 reads DFQATT; CDR2 reads SNEGSKA (reference sequence). CDR3 DNA, as far as it was read: TGCAGTGCTTCCCCGGGAGGGGAAGACGAG. It translates to CSASPGGEDE. The whole CDR3 protein reads CSASPGGEDEQYF.

This clone was counted only a few times. Sequencing ends 3 residues short of the CDR3 end; the germline J gene provides the rest. The genes are TRBV6-1 and TRBJ2-4; 8 positions match TRBD1. CDR1 MNHNS and CDR2 SASEGT come from the germline V gene. There are 16 residues in the CDR3. Trimming cost V 3 bases and J 3 bases; bases outside gene matches: 7. CDR3 DNA, as far as it was read: TGTGCCAGCAGTGAGACAGGGGTATATGGCAAAAACATT. Protein: CASSETGVYGKNI. The CDR3 in its entirety is CASSETGVYGKNIQYF.

In this sample, this clone turned up many times. The covered CDR3 bases are TGTGCCAGCTTGGAACTAGCGGGTGGCGCCGGGGAG. As protein: CASLELAGGAGE. The CDR3 in full is CASLELAGGAGELFF. The rearrangement uses TRBV18 and TRBJ2-2, with TRBD2 identical over 9 bases. The read falls 3 residues short of the CDR3 end, and the missing part is taken from the germline J gene. CDR1 and CDR2 (germline): KGHSH, LQKENI. V shed 7 bases, J shed 6 bases, and the junction held 9 bases outside the gene matches. The CDR3 extends over 15 amino acids.

Of note for this clone: The observed sequence ends 3 residues before the CDR3 terminus, with the missing tail filled in from the germline J gene. The rearrangement links TRBV7-8 to TRBJ1-5; maybe TRBD1 (5 bases). Deletions cut 5 bases from V and 2 bases from J, with 10 bases between. The CDR3 extends over 14 amino acids. Germline assignment: CDR1 SGHVS and CDR2 FQNEAQ. The CDR3 DNA, read in part, is TGTGCCAGCAGCCAGGGAACGGGCAATCAGCCC. Its translation is CASSQGTGNQP. In full, the CDR3 is CASSQGTGNQPQHF.

Remarks on this clone: Coverage ceases 3 residues before the CDR3 finishes, and the germline J gene fills in the end. The chain uses TRBV5-1 and TRBJ2-2; the D gene is possibly TRBD1 (7 bases). CDR3 size: 15 residues. V shed 4 bases and J shed 7 bases, with 17 bases lying between them. Germline V gene lookup returns CDR1 SGHRS and CDR2 YFSETQ. This chain's CDR3 is CASSGWDRLDGELFF. CDR3 bases read: TGCGCCAGCAGCGGGTGGGACAGACTAGACGGGGAG.

On this clone: Read data end 3 residues before the CDR3 end; the end is taken from the germline J gene. The rearrangement links TRBV2 to TRBJ1-3, with a tentative D call TRBD1 (6 bases). CDR1 is SNHLY and CDR2 is FYNNEI in the germline V gene. The CDR3 has 15 residues. V was cut by 6 bases and J by 0 bases, with 12 bases left in between. Partial CDR3 DNA: TGTGCCAGCAGAAGGACAGCGCTCTCTGGAAACACC. Its translation is CASRRTALSGNT. The complete CDR3 reads CASRRTALSGNTIYF.

This clone was counted a few times. The read ends 3 residues before the CDR3 terminus; that terminus is restored from the germline J gene. The chain recombines TRBV18 with TRBJ1-5; TRBD1 aligns across 10 bases. Trimming at V came to 2 bases and at J to 2 bases, leaving 9 bases not matched to a gene. Germline CDR1 KGHSH, CDR2 LQKENI. CDR3 length equals 18 residues. The chain's CDR3 is CASSPLGTGVQGNQPQHF. The part of the CDR3 DNA that was read is TGTGCCAGCTCACCATTGGGGACAGGGGTTCAAGGCAATCAGCCC.

This clone has more than one count but fewer than ten. With the read ending 3 residues before the CDR3 end, the germline J gene is used to fill in that end. The chain carries TRBV6-2 or TRBV6-3 and TRBJ2-7; TRBD2 matches 8 bases. Germline assignment: CDR1 MNHEY and CDR2 SVGEGT. The J segment lost 0 bases and the V segment lost 8 bases, leaving 3 bases of the junction unmatched. The CDR3 is 13 residues long. The CDR3 bases that were read are TGTGCCAGCGCGGGGGGAAGCTCCTACGAG. Encoded protein: CASAGGSSYE. The CDR3 as a whole reads CASAGGSSYEQYF.

In this sample, this clone turned up a few times. The read halts 3 residues ahead of the CDR3 end, with the missing end drawn from the germline J gene. The chain carries TRBV18 and TRBJ1-1; TRBD1 is a possible D gene (5 bases). Germline CDR1 KGHSH, CDR2 LQKENI. Trimming removed 3 bases at V and 6 bases at J, with 8 bases between. The CDR3 is made up of 12 amino acids. The covered CDR3 bases are TGTGCCAGCTCACCGTCGACAGCTGAA. Encoded protein: CASSPSTAE. The full CDR3 reads CASSPSTAEAFF. The full variable domain, with the rest looked up from reference TRBV18 and TRBJ1-1, is NAGVMQNPRHLVRRRGQEARLRCSPMKGHSHVYWYRQLPEEGLKFMVYLQKENIIDESGMPKERFSAEFPKEGPSILRIQQVVRGDSAAYFCASSPSTAEAFFGQGTRLTVV.

This clone was seen only a few times. The CDR3 extends 3 residues past the end of the read, so its final part is completed from the germline J gene. This rearrangement joins TRBV20-1 to TRBJ2-1, with TRBD2 matching 9 bases. Germline V gene lookup returns CDR1 DFQATT and CDR2 SNEGSKA (reference sequence). The length of the CDR3 is 16 residues. V lost 6 bases and J lost 9; bases outside the gene matches: 18. CDR3 loop: CSATGRGLAQRGEQFF. CDR3 DNA (partial): TGCAGTGCAACTGGGCGGGGACTAGCTCAACGGGGTGAG.

The table lists this clone with a few counts. The CDR3 goes on 3 residues after the read ends, and that part is filled in from the germline J gene. The chain combines TRBV7-9 with TRBJ2-1, with D possibly being TRBD2 (5 bases). This CDR3 contains 11 residues. Trimming pared 5 bases from V and 7 bases from J, leaving 6 bases between. Germline loops: CDR1 SEHNR, CDR2 FQNEAQ (reference sequence). Incomplete CDR3 DNA: TGTGCCAGCAGCCGGACTAATGAG. Its translation: CASSRTNE. The full CDR3 protein is CASSRTNEQFF.

This clone appeared many times. Read data end 3 residues before the CDR3 end; the end is taken from the germline J gene. The J gene is TRBJ2-7, the V gene TRBV18, with D perhaps matching TRBD2 (6 bases). The CDR3 length is 13 residues. The V end lost 3 bases, the J end lost 3 bases, and 9 bases lay between the germline ends. Germline loops: CDR1 KGHSH, CDR2 LQKENI. The sequenced CDR3 bases are TGTGCCAGCTCACCGGGGGGTGTCTACGAG. This codes for CASSPGGVYE. The full CDR3 protein is CASSPGGVYEQYF.

Details on this clone: The sequenced fragment ends 3 residues before the CDR3 boundary, so the rest is inferred from the germline J gene. Other DNA sequences of this sample code for an identical CDR3. The chain recombines TRBV19 with TRBJ2-6; 7 positions match TRBD1. Trimming removed 8 bases from V and 4 bases from J; junction bases left unmatched: 14. Germline V gives CDR1 LNHDA, CDR2 SQIVND (reference sequence). The CDR3 is made up of 17 amino acids. CDR3 DNA (partial): TGTGCCAGTCGCCCAGGGACAGAACCCTCGGGGGCCAACGTC. Its protein is CASRPGTEPSGANV. Given in full, the CDR3 is CASRPGTEPSGANVLTF.

To note about this clone: The read comes to an end 3 residues before the CDR3 does, leaving the germline J gene to fill in the end. V and J are TRBV18 and TRBJ1-6; 8 bases match TRBD1. The CDR3 loop spans 19 amino acids. CDR1 and CDR2 (germline): KGHSH, LQKENI. V gave up 5 bases and J gave up 9 bases; unmatched junction bases: 21. This CDR3 is CASSASTFQGAGGGSPLHF. The sequenced CDR3 bases are TGTGCCAGCTCAGCGTCAACGTTCCAGGGGGCCGGAGGGGGTTCACCC.

This clone was seen at least ten times. From the germline J gene comes the end of the CDR3, since the read stops 3 residues before it. The chain employs TRBV19 and TRBJ2-3; D gene unclear. The CDR3 extends over 14 amino acids. Deletions cut 6 bases from V and 1 base from J, with 11 bases between. Germline values: CDR1 LNHDA, CDR2 SQIVND (reference sequence). The DNA read from the CDR3 is TGTGCCAGTAGAGGGTCGGTTCGCACAGATACG. Amino acids: CASRGSVRTDT. The complete CDR3 reads CASRGSVRTDTQYF.